These T cell receptor beta chains were read from a single sample in a study of PD-1 blockade in classical Hodgkin lymphoma. The method was immunoSEQ multiplex PCR; TCRdb's version includes in-frame clones alone and lacks a portion of them. The table includes 10,000 to 15,000 clones, approximately 79% detected once. The starting material was CD8+ T cells from blood, obtained at baseline. Receptors originate from a human donor with classical Hodgkin lymphoma. The CDR3 runs from the conserved cysteine through the conserved F or W. A D gene is named only where the DNA matches it firmly. Some rows have no size entry. The others give once, few or many, or a class for an expanded clone.

TRBV10-3	few	TRBJ2-7	NA	CAIRPRGSGHEQYF	TGTGCCATCAGGCCCCGGGGATCGGGGCACGAGCAGTACTTC
TRBV4-2	NA	TRBJ1-2	TRBD1	CASSQDTGGRGYTF	TGTGCCAGCAGCCAAGACACAGGGGGCCGGGGCTACACCTTC
TRBV5-6	few	TRBJ1-6	NA	CASSLDGSPLHF	TGTGCCAGCAGCTTGGACGGATCACCCCTCCACTTT
TRBV28	NA	TRBJ2-7	NA	CASSLYGENEQYF	TGTGCCAGCAGTCTCTACGGGGAGAACGAGCAGTACTTC
TRBV11-2	NA	TRBJ2-7	NA	CASSLDRGPYEQYF	TGTGCCAGCAGCTTAGATAGAGGGCCCTACGAGCAGTACTTC
TRBV27	once	TRBJ1-6	TRBD1	CASSAGTGGKSPLHF	TGTGCCAGCAGTGCAGGGACAGGGGGTAAATCACCCCTCCACTTT
TRBV5-4	NA	TRBJ2-1	NA	CASSLGTANEQFF	TGTGCCAGCAGCTTGGGTACAGCTAATGAGCAGTTCTTC
TRBV7-8	NA	TRBJ1-5	TRBD1	CASSFGQGLFSNQPQHF	TGTGCCAGCAGCTTTGGACAGGGGTTGTTTAGCAATCAGCCCCAGCATTTT
TRBV19	NA	TRBJ1-5	NA	CASSRNSLANQPQHF	TGTGCCAGTAGTAGGAACAGCTTAGCGAATCAGCCCCAGCATTTT
TRBV6-1	NA	TRBJ2-7	NA	CASSGDVSYEQYF	TGTGCCAGCAGTGGCGACGTCTCCTACGAGCAGTACTTC
TRBV5-5	NA	TRBJ2-1	TRBD1	CASSLEGTVPGSYNEQFF	TGTGCCAGCAGCTTGGAGGGGACAGTCCCGGGATCCTACAATGAGCAGTTCTTC
TRBV5-1	NA	TRBJ2-7	TRBD1	CASSFTGAPTYEQYF	TGCGCCAGCAGCTTCACAGGGGCTCCAACCTACGAGCAGTACTTC
TRBV4-1	once	TRBJ2-5	TRBD1	CASSQGTGSSQETQYF	TGCGCCAGCAGCCAGGGGACAGGGAGCTCCCAAGAGACCCAGTACTTC
TRBV5-6	NA	TRBJ2-5	NA	CASSLGDSQETQYF	TGTGCCAGCAGCTTGGGAGACAGTCAAGAGACCCAGTACTTC
TRBV7-2	NA	TRBJ2-7	TRBD2	CASSLAPAGGYYEQYF	TGTGCCAGCAGCTTAGCGCCGGCGGGGGGGTACTACGAGCAGTACTTC
TRBV5-3	NA	TRBJ1-1	NA	CASSFGAVNTEAFF	TGTGCCAGCAGCTTTGGGGCGGTGAACACTGAAGCTTTCTTT
TRBV5-4	once	TRBJ1-2	NA	CASSLEAFNYGYTF	TGTGCCAGCAGCTTGGAGGCATTTAACTATGGCTACACCTTC
TRBV28	NA	TRBJ1-3	TRBD1	CASSIQQGTGNTIYF	TGTGCCAGCAGTATTCAACAGGGGACTGGAAACACCATATATTTT
TRBV4-1	NA	TRBJ2-3	TRBD1	CASSRDRGYSDTQYF	TGCGCCAGCAGCCGTGACAGGGGTTACTCAGATACGCAGTATTTT
TRBV5-1	NA	TRBJ1-3	TRBD1	CASSIGQGGNTIYF	TGCGCCAGCAGCATTGGACAGGGTGGAAACACCATATATTTT
TRBV7-9	few	TRBJ1-5	NA	CASSPWGGNQPQHF	TGTGCCAGCAGCCCATGGGGGGGCAATCAGCCCCAGCATTTT
TRBV23-1	NA	TRBJ2-1	TRBD2	CASSLRLAEYYNEQFF	TGCGCCAGCAGTCTGAGACTAGCGGAATACTACAATGAGCAGTTCTTC
TRBV7-7	NA	TRBJ2-1	NA	CASSPGDTLSDNEQFF	TGTGCCAGCAGCCCCGGGGACACTCTAAGCGACAATGAGCAGTTCTTC
TRBV7-9	few	TRBJ1-5	NA	CASSSGVGNQPQHF	TGTGCCAGCAGCTCCGGAGTGGGTAATCAGCCCCAGCATTTT
TRBV27	NA	TRBJ1-2	TRBD1	CASSLAGGAGYTF	TGTGCCAGCAGTTTAGCAGGGGGCGCAGGCTACACCTTC
TRBV13	NA	TRBJ1-3	NA	CASSSGTPGGNTIYF	TGTGCCAGCAGCTCCGGGACACCGGGAGGAAACACCATATATTTT
TRBV2	few	TRBJ1-5	TRBD1	CASTPGQHQPQHF	TGTGCCAGCACTCCGGGACAGCATCAGCCCCAGCATTTT
TRBV6-1	once	TRBJ2-1	NA	CATQLDSYNEQFF	TGTGCCACTCAGCTGGACTCCTACAATGAGCAGTTCTTC
TRBV5-6	NA	TRBJ2-5	TRBD1	CASSPRGFGETQYF	TGTGCCAGCAGCCCCAGGGGGTTTGGGGAGACCCAGTACTTC
TRBV14	NA	TRBJ1-2	NA	CASSQGANYGYTF	TGTGCCAGCAGCCAAGGGGCGAACTATGGCTACACCTTC
TRBV20-1	few	TRBJ2-7	NA	CSASEQYF	TGCAGTGCTAGCGAGCAGTACTTC
TRBV4-3	NA	TRBJ2-2	TRBD2	CASSQDRTSLRELFF	TGCGCCAGCAGCCAAGATAGGACTAGTCTCAGGGAGCTGTTTTTT
TRBV7-2	once	TRBJ2-1	NA	CASSLDGNNEQFF	TGTGCCAGCAGCTTAGACGGGAACAATGAGCAGTTCTTC
TRBV4-3	NA	TRBJ2-7	TRBD2	CASSHLGGNDEQYF	TGCGCCAGCAGCCATCTCGGGGGGAACGACGAGCAGTACTTC
TRBV7-6	NA	TRBJ2-7	NA	CASSPSLQGYEQYF	TGTGCCAGCAGCCCAAGCCTACAAGGCTACGAGCAGTACTTC
TRBV4-1	NA	TRBJ2-7	NA	CASSQDPGRAYEQYF	TGCGCCAGCAGCCAAGACCCGGGACGGGCCTACGAGCAGTACTTC
TRBV10-1	NA	TRBJ1-3	NA	CASRSGGNTIYF	TGCGCCAGCAGATCCGGTGGAAACACCATATATTTT
TRBV19	NA	TRBJ1-4	NA	CASTQSGFANEKLFF	TGTGCCAGTACCCAATCAGGGTTCGCTAATGAAAAACTGTTTTTT
TRBV29-1	few	TRBJ2-7	NA	CSVDGQDGADYEQYF	TGCAGCGTTGATGGGCAGGACGGTGCGGATTACGAGCAGTACTTC
TRBV5-1	NA	TRBJ2-3	TRBD2	CASSRPGGSGGDTDTQYF	TGCGCCAGCAGCCGACCTGGAGGAAGCGGGGGGGACACAGATACGCAGTATTTT
TRBV5-5	NA	TRBJ1-1	NA	CASSFGGGATEAFF	TGTGCCAGCAGCTTCGGCGGGGGGGCCACTGAAGCTTTCTTT
TRBV6-1	medium-sized	TRBJ2-7	NA	CASSAWGPYEQYF	TGTGCCAGCAGTGCCTGGGGGCCCTACGAGCAGTACTTC
TRBV27	NA	TRBJ1-1	NA	CASRDLAGAAEAFF	TGTGCCAGCAGGGACCTCGCGGGAGCCGCTGAAGCTTTCTTT
TRBV19	NA	TRBJ2-5	TRBD1	CASSFDRGTKETQYF	TGTGCCAGTAGTTTCGACAGGGGAACCAAAGAGACCCAGTACTTC
TRBV7-9	NA	TRBJ2-7	NA	CASSSDSQPYEQYF	TGTGCCAGCAGCTCTGACAGCCAACCCTACGAGCAGTACTTC
TRBV11-2	once	TRBJ2-7	NA	CASSLAWEFYEQYF	TGTGCCAGCAGCTTAGCATGGGAGTTCTACGAGCAGTACTTC
TRBV27	NA	TRBJ2-5	NA	CASSPSVLGGQETQYF	TGTGCCAGCAGTCCTAGCGTCCTGGGGGGTCAAGAGACCCAGTACTTC
TRBV5-4	NA	TRBJ1-2	TRBD1	CASSPGQGEAYGYTF	TGTGCCAGCAGCCCGGGACAGGGAGAGGCCTATGGCTACACCTTC
TRBV14	NA	TRBJ1-6	TRBD1	CASSPTGQGNSPLHF	TGTGCCAGCAGCCCCACGGGACAGGGTAATTCACCCCTCCACTTT
TRBV4-1	NA	TRBJ2-5	NA	CASSQEYREETQYF	TGCGCCAGCAGCCAAGAGTACAGAGAAGAGACCCAGTACTTC
TRBV4-2	NA	TRBJ2-6	NA	CASSQEGTSGANVLTF	TGTGCCAGCAGCCAAGAAGGGACTTCCGGGGCCAACGTCCTGACTTTC
TRBV15	NA	TRBJ2-7	TRBD1	CATSRDDPGTGTFGRNYEQYF	TGTGCCACCAGCAGAGATGACCCCGGGACAGGGACGTTTGGCCGCAACTACGAGCAGTACTTC
TRBV9	NA	TRBJ1-1	NA	CASSVGAGRYAEAFF	TGTGCCAGCAGCGTAGGGGCAGGACGCTACGCTGAAGCTTTCTTT
TRBV2	NA	TRBJ2-3	TRBD2	CAADHTLLAGGDTQYF	TGTGCCGCTGACCACACCTTACTAGCGGGGGGAGATACGCAGTATTTT
TRBV4-3	NA	TRBJ1-2	TRBD1	CASSQGTGGNYGYTF	TGCGCCAGCAGCCAAGGGACAGGGGGTAACTATGGCTACACCTTC